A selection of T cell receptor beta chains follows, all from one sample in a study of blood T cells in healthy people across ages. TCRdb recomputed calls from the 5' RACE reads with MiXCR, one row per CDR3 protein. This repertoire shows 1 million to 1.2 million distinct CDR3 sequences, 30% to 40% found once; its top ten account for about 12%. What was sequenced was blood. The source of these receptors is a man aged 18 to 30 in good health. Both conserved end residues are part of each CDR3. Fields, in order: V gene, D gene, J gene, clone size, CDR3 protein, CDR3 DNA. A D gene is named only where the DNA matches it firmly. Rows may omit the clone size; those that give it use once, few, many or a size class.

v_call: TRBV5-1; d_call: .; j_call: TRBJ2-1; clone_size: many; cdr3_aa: CASSVGQNNEQFF; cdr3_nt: TGTGCCAGCAGCGTAGGACAAAACAATGAGCAGTTCTTC
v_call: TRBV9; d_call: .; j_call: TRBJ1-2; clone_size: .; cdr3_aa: CASSVGEGIHGYTF; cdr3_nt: TGTGCCAGCAGCGTAGGGGAGGGGATCCATGGCTACACCTTC
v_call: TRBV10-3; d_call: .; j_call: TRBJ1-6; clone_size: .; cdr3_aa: CAISGTALNSPLHF; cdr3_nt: TGTGCCATCAGTGGGACAGCACTTAATTCACCCCTCCACTTT
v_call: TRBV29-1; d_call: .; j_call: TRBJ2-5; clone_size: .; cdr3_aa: CSVDETYNEQYF; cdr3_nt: TGCAGCGTTGACGAAACCTACAATGAGCAGTACTTC
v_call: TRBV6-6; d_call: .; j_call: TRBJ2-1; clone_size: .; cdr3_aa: CASSYAISYNEQFF; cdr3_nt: TGTGCCAGCAGTTACGCGATCAGCTACAATGAGCAGTTCTTC
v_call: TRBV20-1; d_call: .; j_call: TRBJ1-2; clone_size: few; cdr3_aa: CSARYREDGYTF; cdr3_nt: TGCAGTGCTAGATACAGGGAGGATGGCTACACCTTC
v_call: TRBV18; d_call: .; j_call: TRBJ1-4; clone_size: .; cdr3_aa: CASADEGDEKLFF; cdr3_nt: TGTGCCAGCGCGGACGAAGGGGATGAAAAACTGTTTTTT
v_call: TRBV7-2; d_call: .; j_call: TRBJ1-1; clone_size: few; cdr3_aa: CASSYASTNEAFF; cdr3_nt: TGTGCCAGCAGCTATGCGTCAACCAATGAAGCTTTCTTT
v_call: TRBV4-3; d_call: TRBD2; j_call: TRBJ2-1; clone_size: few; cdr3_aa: CASSQTGLAGTSSYNEQFF; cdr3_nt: TGCGCCAGCAGTCAAACTGGACTAGCGGGGACGAGCTCCTACAATGAGCAGTTCTTC
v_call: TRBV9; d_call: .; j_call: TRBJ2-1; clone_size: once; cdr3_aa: CASSVDGRAGSNEQFF; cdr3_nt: TGTGCCAGCAGCGTAGACGGCAGGGCGGGGAGCAATGAGCAGTTCTTC
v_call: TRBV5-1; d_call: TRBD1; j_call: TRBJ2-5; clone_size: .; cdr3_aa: CASSPTTGLETQYF; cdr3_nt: TGCGCCAGCAGCCCAACGACAGGGTTGGAGACCCAGTACTTC
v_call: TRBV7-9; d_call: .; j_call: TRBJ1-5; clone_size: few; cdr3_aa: CASSLLAQPQHF; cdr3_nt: TGTGCCAGCAGCTTGCTTGCTCAGCCCCAGCATTTT
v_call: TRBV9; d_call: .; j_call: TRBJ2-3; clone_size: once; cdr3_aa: CASSHSGGTDTQYF; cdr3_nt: TGTGCCAGCAGTCACTCTGGAGGGACAGATACGCAGTATTTT
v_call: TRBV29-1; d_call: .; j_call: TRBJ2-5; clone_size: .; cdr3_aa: CIVRPSFQETQYF; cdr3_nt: TGCATCGTTAGACCCTCCTTCCAAGAGACCCAGTACTTC
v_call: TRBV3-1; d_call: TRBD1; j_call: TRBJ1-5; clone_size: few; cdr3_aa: CARSQGQVNQPQHF; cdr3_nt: TGTGCCAGAAGCCAAGGACAGGTGAATCAGCCCCAGCATTTT
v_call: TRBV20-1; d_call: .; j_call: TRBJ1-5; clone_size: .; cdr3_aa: CSASRGQAADKQPQHF; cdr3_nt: TGCAGTGCTAGCCGGGGGCAGGCAGCCGACAAGCAGCCCCAGCATTTT
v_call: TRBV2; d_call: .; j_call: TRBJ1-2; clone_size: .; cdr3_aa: CASSALRANYGYTF; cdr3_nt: TGTGCCAGCAGTGCTTTACGGGCTAACTATGGCTACACCTTC
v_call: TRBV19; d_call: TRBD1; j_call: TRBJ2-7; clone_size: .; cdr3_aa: CASSTGTGSEQYF; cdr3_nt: TGTGCCAGTAGTACCGGGACAGGTTCCGAGCAGTACTTC
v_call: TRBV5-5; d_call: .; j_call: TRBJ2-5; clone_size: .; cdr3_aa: CASSLGRSATQETQYF; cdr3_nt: TGTGCCAGCAGCTTGGGACGGAGCGCCACACAAGAGACCCAGTACTTC
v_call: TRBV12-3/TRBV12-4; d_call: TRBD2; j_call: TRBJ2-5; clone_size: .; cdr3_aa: CASSRTSEDEQYF; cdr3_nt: TGTGCCAGCAGTCGAACTAGCGAGGATGAGCAGTACTTC
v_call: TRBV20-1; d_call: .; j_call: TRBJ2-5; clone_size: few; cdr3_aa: CSARAGDQETQYF; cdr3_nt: TGCAGTGCTAGAGCGGGGGACCAAGAGACCCAGTACTTC
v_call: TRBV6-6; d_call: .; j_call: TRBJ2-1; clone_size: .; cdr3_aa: CASSYPDSLRDEQFF; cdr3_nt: TGTGCCAGCAGTTACCCCGACAGTTTGAGGGATGAGCAGTTCTTC
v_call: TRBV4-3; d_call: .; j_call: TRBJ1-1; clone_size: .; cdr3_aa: CASSQDPPGTKNTEAFF; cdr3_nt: TGCGCCAGCAGCCAAGATCCCCCCGGGACAAAGAACACTGAAGCTTTCTTT
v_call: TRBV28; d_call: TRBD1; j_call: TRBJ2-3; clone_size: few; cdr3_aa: CASSLPSTGGENTDTQYF; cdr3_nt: TGTGCCAGCAGTCTCCCATCGACAGGGGGGGAAAACACAGATACGCAGTATTTT
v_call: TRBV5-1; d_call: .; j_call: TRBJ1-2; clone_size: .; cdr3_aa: CASSLRDFDNYGYTF; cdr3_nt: TGCGCCAGCAGCTTGAGGGACTTCGATAACTATGGCTACACCTTC
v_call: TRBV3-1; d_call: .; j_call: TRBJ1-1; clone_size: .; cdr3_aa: CASRSTGRGILNTEAFF; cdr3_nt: TGTGCCAGCAGGAGTACAGGGAGGGGGATTTTGAACACTGAAGCTTTCTTT
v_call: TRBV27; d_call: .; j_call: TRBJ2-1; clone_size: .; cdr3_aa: CASSLSGQGMQFF; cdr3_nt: TGTGCCAGCAGTTTATCGGGACAAGGAATGCAGTTCTTC
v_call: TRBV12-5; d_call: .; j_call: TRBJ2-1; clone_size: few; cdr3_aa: CASSRDLNEQFF; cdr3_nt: TGTGCTTCCTCCCGGGATCTAAATGAGCAGTTCTTC
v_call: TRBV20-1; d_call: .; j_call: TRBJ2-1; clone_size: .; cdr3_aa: CSGSGTRNEQFF; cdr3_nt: TGCAGTGGATCGGGGACTCGCAATGAGCAGTTCTTC
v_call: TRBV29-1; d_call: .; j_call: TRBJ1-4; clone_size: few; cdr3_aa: CSVEGGSGTNEKLFF; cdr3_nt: TGCAGCGTTGAAGGGGGAAGCGGGACTAATGAAAAACTGTTTTTT
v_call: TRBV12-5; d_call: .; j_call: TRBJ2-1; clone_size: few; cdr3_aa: CASGLPPNEQFF; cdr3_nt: TGTGCTAGTGGTTTGCCCCCCAATGAGCAGTTCTTC
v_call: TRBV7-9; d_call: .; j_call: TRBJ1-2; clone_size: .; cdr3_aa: CASSSGSKSYTF; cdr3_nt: TGTGCCAGCAGCTCGGGCAGCAAGAGCTACACCTTC
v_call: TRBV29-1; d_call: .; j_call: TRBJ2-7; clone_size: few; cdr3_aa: CSVGATRDEQYF; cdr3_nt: TGCAGCGTTGGGGCCACGCGTGACGAGCAGTACTTC
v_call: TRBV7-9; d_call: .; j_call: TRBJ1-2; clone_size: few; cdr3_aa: CASSLDVGEANYGYTF; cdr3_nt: TGTGCCAGCAGCTTAGATGTTGGGGAAGCTAACTATGGCTACACCTTC
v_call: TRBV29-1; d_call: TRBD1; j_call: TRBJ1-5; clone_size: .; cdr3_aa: CSVSQGAAQPQHF; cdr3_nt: TGCAGCGTGTCACAGGGGGCGGCTCAGCCCCAGCATTTT
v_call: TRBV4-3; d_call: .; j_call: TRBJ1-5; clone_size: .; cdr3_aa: CASSPKAGGSLPQHF; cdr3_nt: TGCGCCAGCAGCCCGAAGGCCGGGGGGTCTTTGCCCCAGCATTTT
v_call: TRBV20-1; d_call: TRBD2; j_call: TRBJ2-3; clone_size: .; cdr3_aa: CSVSGTSGVASDTQYF; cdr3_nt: TGCAGTGTCTCGGGGACTAGCGGGGTTGCGTCAGATACGCAGTATTTT
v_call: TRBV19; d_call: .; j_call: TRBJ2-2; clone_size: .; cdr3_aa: CASSIWSQIGELFF; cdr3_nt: TGTGCCAGTAGTATTTGGAGCCAAATCGGGGAGCTGTTTTTT
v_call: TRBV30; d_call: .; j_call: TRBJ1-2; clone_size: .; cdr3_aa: CAWSSGGYTF; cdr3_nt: TGTGCCTGGAGTTCTGGGGGCTACACCTTC
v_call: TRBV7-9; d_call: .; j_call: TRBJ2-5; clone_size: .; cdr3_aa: CASSWDLTKETQYF; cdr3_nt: TGTGCCAGCAGCTGGGACTTAACAAAAGAGACCCAGTACTTC
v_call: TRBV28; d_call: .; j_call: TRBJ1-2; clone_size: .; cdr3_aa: CTSSLTGGLVLNYGYTF; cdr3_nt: TGTACCAGCAGTTTGACCGGGGGCCTAGTCCTCAACTATGGCTACACCTTC
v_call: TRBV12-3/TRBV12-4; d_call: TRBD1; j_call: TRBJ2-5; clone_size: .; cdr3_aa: CASSPDRARETQYF; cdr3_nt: TGTGCCAGCAGTCCCGACAGGGCCAGGGAGACCCAGTACTTC
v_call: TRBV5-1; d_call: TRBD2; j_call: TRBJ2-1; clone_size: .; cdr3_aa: CASSLLGRERDEQFF; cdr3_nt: TGCGCCAGCAGCTTGTTAGGGAGGGAAAGGGATGAGCAGTTCTTC
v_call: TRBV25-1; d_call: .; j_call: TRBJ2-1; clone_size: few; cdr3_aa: CASSEVGLAFNEQFF; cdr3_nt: TGTGCCAGCAGTGAAGTCGGGCTCGCGTTCAATGAGCAGTTCTTC
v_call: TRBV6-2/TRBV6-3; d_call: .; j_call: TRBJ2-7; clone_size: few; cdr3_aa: CASRSLRSYNEQYF; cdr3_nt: TGTGCCAGCAGGAGTCTCAGGTCATACAATGAGCAGTACTTC